This TCR beta chain was captured in a study of vaccination and CD4 T cells after COVID-19. Study overall: Two of the convalescents were Hispanic, and convalescents were six males and four females.

The treatment denotes: approximately nine-day PBMC culture with coronavirus spike peptide pools or control peptides (ViraFEST assay). Sequencing of the DNA from cultured CD4+ T cells was carried out with the Oncomine TCR Beta short-read assay. TCRdb reprocessed the PCR reads via MiXCR and lists one record per CDR3 protein. Counted here are about 14,000 distinct CDR3 sequences, approximately 61% occurring once; the ten biggest clones make up about 7.8%. Worth noting for this clonotype: Its target is unknown.

This clonotype was sampled from a human donor who had recovered from COVID-19. The sequencing input was CD4+ T cells from blood, cultured in vitro.

The CDR3 sequence is CASSLLVDTQYF. CDR3 DNA: TGTGCCAGCAGCTTATTAGTGGATACGCAGTATTTT. The rearrangement joins TRBV7-9 to TRBJ2-3; no clear D. Germline V gene sequence: CDR1 SEHNR, CDR2 FQNEAQ (reference sequence). The CDR3 is 12 amino acids. With 2 bases removed from V and 6 bases from J, the gap between germline ends came to 6 bases. The whole variable domain, remainder taken from reference TRBV7-9 and TRBJ2-3, is DTGVSQNPRHKITKRGQNVTFRCDPISEHNRLYWYRQTLGQGPEFLTYFQNEAQLEKSRLLSDRFSAERPKGSFSTLEIQRTEQGDSAMYLCASSLLVDTQYFGPGTRLTVL.